The entry below gives a single T cell receptor (beta chain) sequence along with its context. Its cognate antigen is unknown. The entirety of the isolated RNA underwent reverse transcription, so expressed TCRB transcripts were sequenced. Naive, central memory and regulatory T cell samples yielded approximately 3.3 million reads on average. Generated by immunoSEQ multiplex PCR, the TCRdb table keeps only in-frame clones and is missing some. The sample consists of some 640,000 clones, roughly an eighth of them appearing once. This sample was included in a study of beta chain features in type 1 diabetes. The study's findings and limits: The influence of HLA type on TCRB rearrangement stayed undetermined. Researchers report that Type 1 diabetes patients had moderately but significantly shorter TCRB CDR3s across all four CD4+ subsets. Patients and controls would be equally affected if PCR favored shorter templates.

Per the germline V gene, CDR1 is SNHLY and CDR2 is FYNNEI. The CDR3 runs to 13 residues. Trimming removed 6 bases from V and 0 bases from J, with 8 bases in between. The receptor's source is a man younger than 30 with type 1 diabetes. The sample comprised naive CD4+ T cells from blood. The V call is TRBV2, the J call TRBJ1-1; no clear D gene. CDR3 coding DNA: TGTGCCAGCAGAATTTCCCTGAACACTGAAGCTTTCTTT. This codes for CASRISLNTEAFF.